The 31 T cell receptor beta chains listed next were all sequenced from one sample in a study of blood T cell repertoires in COVID-19. Libraries were prepared by immunoSEQ multiplex PCR; TCRdb keeps only in-frame clonotypes and omits some of them. Among around 180,000 clones listed, about 81% were seen once. The sequenced material came from peripheral blood. These receptors all stem from a woman of 80 years or more with COVID-19, enrolled during active disease.

J is TRBJ2-1 and V is TRBV7-8, with D possibly matching TRBD2 (6 bases). Trimming pared 2 bases from V and 0 bases from J, leaving 14 bases between. Germline assignment: CDR1 SGHVS and CDR2 FQNEAQ. The CDR3 has 17 residues. CDR3 region: CASSLRGVGGSYNEQFF. Here the CDR3 DNA reads TGTGCCAGCAGCTTACGGGGTGTCGGGGGCTCCTACAATGAGCAGTTCTTC.

This clone has only one observation. The gene calls are TRBV3-1 (or the pseudogene TRBV3-2) and TRBJ2-1, with 13 bases that match TRBD2. The trim removed 2 bases at V and 15 bases at J, leaving 10 bases unmatched. Germline V gene sequence: CDR1 LGHDT, CDR2 YNNKEL (reference sequence). The CDR3 is 15 residues long. CDR3 in DNA: TGTGCCAGCAGCCAACGAGGACTAGCGGGAGTCGACCGGTTCTTC. Encoded protein: CASSQRGLAGVDRFF.

This clone was seen a few times. V and J are TRBV27 and TRBJ2-7; TRBD1 agrees at 10 bases. The germline gives CDR1 MNHEY, CDR2 SMNVEV (reference sequence). After removal of 6 bases from V and 12 bases from J, the junction contained 14 bases not matched to a gene. The CDR3 contains 14 residues. The CDR3 protein is CASSAGPGQGSAYF. Written as DNA, the CDR3 is TGTGCCAGCAGCGCCGGACCGGGACAGGGGTCGGCGTACTTC.

V usage is TRBV7-2 and J usage is TRBJ2-3, with D perhaps TRBD1 (5 bases). V lost 6 bases and J lost 3, with 10 bases in between. This CDR3 has 13 amino acids. The V gene's germline CDR1 is SGHTA and CDR2 FQGNSA. DNA of the CDR3: TGTGCCAGCAGGTTATCAGGGACAGATACGCAGTATTTT. This encodes CASRLSGTDTQYF. Full variable domain (remainder filled in from reference TRBV7-2 and TRBJ2-3): GAGVSQSPSNKVTEKGKDVELRCDPISGHTALYWYRQSLGQGLEFLIYFQGNSAPDKSGLPSDRFSAERTGGSVSTLTIQRTQQEDSAVYLCASRLSGTDTQYFGPGTRLTVL.

The CDR3 sequence is CASSQGDGGGADTQYF. The CDR3 DNA sequence: TGTGCCAGCAGCCAAGGCGACGGCGGGGGGGCAGATACGCAGTATTTT. The genes are TRBV3-1 (or the pseudogene TRBV3-2) and TRBJ2-3; 9 bases align to TRBD2. Germline CDR1 is LGHDT and CDR2 is YNNKEL (reference sequence). The CDR3 is made up of 16 amino acids. Unmatched junction bases numbered 6, after V lost 1 base and J lost 4 bases.

This rearrangement joins TRBV5-1 to TRBJ2-2; 8 nucleotides align to TRBD1. CDR3 length equals 16 residues. Trimming at V came to 1 base and at J to 4 bases, leaving 6 bases not matched to a gene. Germline loops: CDR1 SGHRS, CDR2 YFSETQ. The CDR3 sequence is CASSLKTGAFTGELFF. CDR3 bases: TGCGCCAGCAGCTTGAAGACAGGGGCGTTCACCGGGGAGCTGTTTTTT.

V is TRBV27 and J is TRBJ2-2; 10 nucleotides align to TRBD1. The CDR3 is 16 residues long. CDR1 and CDR2 (germline): MNHEY, SMNVEV (reference sequence). The ends lost 5 bases at V and 3 bases at J; junction bases unmatched: 6. CDR3 sequence: CASSPRQGADTGELFF. For the CDR3, the DNA is TGTGCCAGCAGTCCGAGACAGGGGGCGGACACCGGGGAGCTGTTTTTT.

J is TRBJ2-1 and V is TRBV12-3 or TRBV12-4; perhaps TRBD2 as D (5 bases). This CDR3 spans 13 amino acids. With 1 base removed from V and 4 bases from J, the gap between germline ends came to 5 bases. This CDR3 reads CASSLGLYNEQFF. CDR3 nucleotide sequence: TGTGCCAGCAGTTTAGGACTATACAATGAGCAGTTCTTC.

The chain has TRBV11-3 and TRBJ2-7, with 7 nucleotides matching TRBD1. Per the germline V gene, CDR1 is SGHNT and CDR2 is YENEEA. This CDR3 is 16 amino acids long. V trimming: 4 bases; J trimming: 5 bases; junction bases outside the gene matches: 14. The CDR3 DNA sequence: TGTGCCAGCAGCTCCAACAGGGGAAGACCGAGGCACGAGCAGTACTTC. Translated, it gives CASSSNRGRPRHEQYF.

The chain uses TRBV28 and TRBJ1-2, with a weak D call TRBD1 (5 bases). CDR1 and CDR2 from the germline V gene are MDHEN and SYDVKM. The V and J ends lost 2 bases and 7 bases respectively, with 8 bases between them. The CDR3 covers 12 residues. CDR3 in amino acids: CASSLQGLGYTF. The CDR3, as DNA: TGTGCCAGCAGTTTACAGGGTCTTGGCTACACCTTC.

This chain uses TRBV5-1 with TRBJ1-5; D uncertain. The CDR3 runs 14 residues. Trimming removed 0 bases from V and 8 bases from J, with 12 bases in between. Per the germline V gene, CDR1 is SGHRS and CDR2 is YFSETQ. CDR3 in amino acids: CASSLDGVVEPQHF. For the CDR3, the DNA is TGCGCCAGCAGCTTGGACGGAGTCGTGGAGCCCCAGCATTTT. Full variable domain (rest looked up from reference TRBV5-1 and TRBJ1-5): KAGVTQTPRYLIKTRGQQVTLSCSPISGHRSVSWYQQTPGQGLQFLFEYFSETQRNKGNFPGRFSGRQFSNSRSEMNVSTLELGDSALYLCASSLDGVVEPQHFGDGTRLSIL.

V usage is TRBV19 and J usage is TRBJ1-1, with 10 nucleotides matching TRBD1. The trim removed 5 bases at V and 11 bases at J, leaving 17 bases unmatched. Germline V gene data show CDR1 as LNHDA and CDR2 as SQIVND (reference sequence). The CDR3 consists of 16 residues. CDR3 sequence reads: CASSVLPGQGFSPAFF. DNA for the CDR3: TGTGCCAGTAGTGTCTTACCGGGACAGGGGTTTTCCCCCGCTTTCTTT.

The rearrangement joins TRBV19 to TRBJ2-1; 16 bases line up with TRBD2. Germline-derived CDR1 and CDR2 are LNHDA and SQIVND (reference sequence). This CDR3 is 20 amino acids long. Trimming took 5 bases from V and 7 from J; bases not matched to a gene: 17. CDR3 loop: CASSPRTASGTSGGANEQFF. The CDR3 DNA is TGTGCCAGTAGTCCCCGGACAGCTTCCGGGACTAGCGGGGGGGCAAATGAGCAGTTCTTC. The variable domain in full, with the rest retrieved from reference TRBV19 and TRBJ2-1, is DGGITQSPKYLFRKEGQNVTLSCEQNLNHDAMYWYRQDPGQGLRLIYYSQIVNDFQKGDIAEGYSVSREKKESFPLTVTSAQKNPTAFYLCASSPRTASGTSGGANEQFFGPGTRLTVL.

This clone was recorded a few times. The chain employs TRBV4-1 and TRBJ1-4; 7 bases match TRBD1. Germline CDR1 MGHRA, CDR2 YSYEKL. This CDR3 comprises 16 residues. With V trimmed by 0 bases and J by 3 bases, 4 bases remained unmatched. CDR3 sequence (DNA): TGCGCCAGCAGCCAAGATAGGACAGGACCTAATGAAAAACTGTTTTTT. As protein: CASSQDRTGPNEKLFF.

The gene calls are TRBV5-1 and TRBJ2-3; TRBD2 matches 11 bases. CDR1 and CDR2 (germline): SGHRS, YFSETQ. There are 15 residues in the CDR3. The V gene end was trimmed by 4 bases and the J gene end by 0 bases; junction bases not matched to a gene: 1. The CDR3 DNA reads TGCGCCAGCAGCGGGACTAGCGGTAGCACAGATACGCAGTATTTT. Its translation: CASSGTSGSTDTQYF.

This clone came up a few times. The chain couples TRBV12-5 to TRBJ1-2; 11 nucleotides line up with TRBD1. The V and J ends lost 7 bases and 6 bases, in that order; junction bases with no gene match: 7. The CDR3 consists of 14 residues. Germline V gene data show CDR1 as LGHNT and CDR2 as FRNRAP. CDR3 DNA: TGTGCTAGTGACCCACGGGACAGGGGGAATGGCTACACCTTC. As protein: CASDPRDRGNGYTF.

The rearrangement uses TRBV2 and TRBJ1-2, with D possibly matching TRBD1 (5 bases). The CDR3 has 14 residues. Trimming took off 3 bases at V and 4 bases at J, with 12 bases between the two ends. The germline CDR1 and CDR2 sequences are SNHLY and FYNNEI. CDR3 loop: CASSDEKGFYGYTF. Here the CDR3 DNA reads TGTGCCAGCAGTGACGAGAAGGGGTTCTATGGCTACACCTTC.

V is TRBV11-3 and J is TRBJ2-2; TRBD2 matches at 9 bases. The V segment lost 0 bases and the J segment 6 bases; nucleotides outside the gene matches: 5. CDR3 length equals 16 residues. Germline loops: CDR1 SGHNT, CDR2 YENEEA. CDR3 nucleotide sequence: TGTGCCAGCAGCTTAGATAGCGGGAGTATCGCCGGGGAGCTGTTTTTT. It codes for CASSLDSGSIAGELFF.

This clone showed up just once. V gene TRBV2 combines with J gene TRBJ1-3, with 8 bases that match TRBD1. From germline, CDR1 is SNHLY and CDR2 FYNNEI. The CDR3 spans 16 residues. After removal of 4 bases from V and 0 bases from J, the junction contained 5 bases not matched to a gene. The DNA of the CDR3 is TGTGCCAGCAGTGTGCGTCAGGGGGCCTCTGGAAACACCATATATTTT. It encodes CASSVRQGASGNTIYF.

CDR3 amino acids: CASSLFTGGNYGYTF. CDR3 nucleotide sequence: TGTGCCAGTAGCCTCTTCACAGGGGGTAACTATGGCTACACCTTC. The gene calls are TRBV19 and TRBJ1-2; 8 nucleotides agree with TRBD1. CDR3 size: 15 residues. Trimming took 6 bases from V and 1 from J; bases not matched to a gene: 7. Germline V gene data show CDR1 as LNHDA and CDR2 as SQIVND (reference sequence).

This chain links TRBV5-4 with TRBJ2-5, with a possible D match to TRBD2 (6 bases). The V end was cut by 4 bases, the J end by 1 base, with 14 bases between. There are 15 residues in the CDR3. Germline CDR1 is SGHNT and CDR2 is YYREEE (reference sequence). CDR3 region: CASSLYPSAQETQYF. DNA of the CDR3: TGTGCCAGCAGCCTGTATCCTAGCGCCCAAGAGACCCAGTACTTC.

This clone was seen more than once but under ten times. V gene TRBV5-6 combines with J gene TRBJ2-2, with D possibly matching TRBD1 (6 bases). The CDR3 spans 14 residues. Germline loops: CDR1 SGHDT, CDR2 YYEEEE. V lost 0 bases and J 7 bases, leaving 10 bases between the germline ends. DNA of the CDR3: TGTGCCAGCAGCTTGGGAGGGGGAGTCGGGGAGCTGTTTTTT. This codes for CASSLGGGVGELFF.

The chain carries TRBV19 and TRBJ2-1, with 10 bases lining up with TRBD2. This CDR3 region has 17 residues. CDR1 and CDR2 (germline): LNHDA, SQIVND (reference sequence). The junction had 9 bases not matched to a gene; V was cut back by 2 bases and J by 5 bases. Here the CDR3 reads CASSISAGGLFDNEQFF. The CDR3 DNA sequence: TGTGCCAGTAGTATATCAGCGGGAGGGCTTTTCGACAATGAGCAGTTCTTC.

V usage is TRBV9 and J usage is TRBJ2-7; D gene uncertain. From germline, CDR1 is SGDLS and CDR2 YYNGEE. The V end was cut by 0 bases, the J end by 3 bases, with 19 bases between. The CDR3 loop spans 17 amino acids. The CDR3 spells CASSVGAGTPPLYEQYF. Written as DNA, the CDR3 is TGTGCCAGCAGCGTAGGGGCAGGAACTCCCCCCCTCTACGAGCAGTACTTC.

DNA for the CDR3: TGCGCCAGCAGCCAAGAGCCAGTTAATCAGCCCCAGCATTTT. As protein: CASSQEPVNQPQHF. The chain couples TRBV4-3 to TRBJ1-5; D gene uncertain. Germline CDR1 is LGHNA and CDR2 is YSLEER. The V gene lost 0 bases and the J gene lost 4 bases, with 7 bases spanning the gap. This CDR3 is built from 14 residues.

The J gene is TRBJ2-7, the V gene TRBV5-1, with TRBD1 identical over 9 bases. In germline, CDR1 is SGHRS, CDR2 YFSETQ. This CDR3 region has 17 residues. V lost 0 bases and J lost 6; bases outside the gene matches: 13. The CDR3 sequence is CASSLGPQTGGVSEQYF. DNA for the CDR3: TGCGCCAGCAGCTTGGGGCCCCAGACAGGGGGTGTCTCCGAGCAGTACTTC. The variable domain in full, completed from reference TRBV5-1 and TRBJ2-7, reads KAGVTQTPRYLIKTRGQQVTLSCSPISGHRSVSWYQQTPGQGLQFLFEYFSETQRNKGNFPGRFSGRQFSNSRSEMNVSTLELGDSALYLCASSLGPQTGGVSEQYFGPGTRLTVT.

The chain uses TRBV6-2 or TRBV6-3 and TRBJ1-5; 7 positions agree with TRBD1. This CDR3 comprises 16 residues. The V gene's germline CDR1 is MNHEY and CDR2 SVGEGT. V lost 5 bases to trimming and J lost 4 bases; unmatched junction nucleotides: 11. The DNA for the CDR3 is TGTGCCAGCAGTCCCGACAGGGACCCACCAAATCAGCCCCAGCATTTT. Encoded protein: CASSPDRDPPNQPQHF.

V gene TRBV5-1 combines with J gene TRBJ2-7; D is unclear. Per the germline V gene, CDR1 is SGHRS and CDR2 is YFSETQ. The CDR3 length is 14 residues. The germline V and J ends were trimmed by 3 bases and 1 base, with 11 bases remaining between them. This chain's CDR3 is CASSSSVISYEQYF. The CDR3 bases are TGCGCCAGCAGCTCTAGTGTGATTTCCTACGAGCAGTACTTC.

The chain joins TRBV18 to TRBJ2-7; 10 bases match TRBD2. Germline lookup yields CDR1 KGHSH and CDR2 LQKENI. With V trimmed by 6 bases and J by 2 bases, 1 base remained unmatched. The CDR3 has 13 amino acids. The CDR3 DNA reads TGTGCCAGCTCTAGCGGGGGGACCTACGAGCAGTACTTC. Its translation: CASSSGGTYEQYF. The full variable domain, in which reference TRBV18 and TRBJ2-7 provide the parts outside the CDR3, is NAGVMQNPRHLVRRRGQEARLRCSPMKGHSHVYWYRQLPEEGLKFMVYLQKENIIDESGMPKERFSAEFPKEGPSILRIQQVVRGDSAAYFCASSSGGTYEQYFGPGTRLTVT.

This clone showed up just once. The chain combines TRBV19 with TRBJ1-4, with TRBD1 matching over 9 bases. This CDR3 region has 20 residues. The V and J ends lost 4 bases and 3 bases, in that order; junction bases with no gene match: 18. Germline CDR1 and CDR2: LNHDA and SQIVND (reference sequence). CDR3 nucleotides: TGTGCCAGTAGTAGCGAGAACCAAATACAGGGGGCGCGGTCTAATGAAAAACTGTTTTTT. Translation gives CASSSENQIQGARSNEKLFF.

This chain connects TRBV2 to TRBJ2-5; 7 bases line up with TRBD2. The CDR3 consists of 14 residues. V lost 3 bases, J lost 2 bases, and 3 bases stayed unmatched. The germline gives CDR1 SNHLY, CDR2 FYNNEI. DNA for the CDR3: TGTGCCAGCAGTGAGGGAGGGTCGCAAGAGACCCAGTACTTC. Encoded protein: CASSEGGSQETQYF.